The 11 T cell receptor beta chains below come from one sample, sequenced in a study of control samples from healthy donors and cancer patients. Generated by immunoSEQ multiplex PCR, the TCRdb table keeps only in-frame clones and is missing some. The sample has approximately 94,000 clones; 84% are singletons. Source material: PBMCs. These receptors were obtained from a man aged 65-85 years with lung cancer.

CDR3 amino acids: CASSSGAVAGALIGTQYF. The CDR3 DNA follows: TGTGCCAGCAGCTCAGGGGCAGTAGCGGGTGCTCTCATTGGGACCCAGTACTTC. The chain has TRBV5-8 and TRBJ2-5; TRBD2 is a possible D gene (7 bases). Trimming took 3 bases from V and 7 from J, leaving 28 bases between them. The CDR3 consists of 18 residues. Germline V CDR1 and CDR2: SGHTS, YDEGEE.

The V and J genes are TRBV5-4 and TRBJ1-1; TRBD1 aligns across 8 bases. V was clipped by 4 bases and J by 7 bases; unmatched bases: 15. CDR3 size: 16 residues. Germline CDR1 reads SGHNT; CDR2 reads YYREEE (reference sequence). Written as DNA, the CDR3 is TGTGCCAGCAGCCCCCAGGGGGCGGTTGGGATCATTGAAGCTTTCTTT. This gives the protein CASSPQGAVGIIEAFF.

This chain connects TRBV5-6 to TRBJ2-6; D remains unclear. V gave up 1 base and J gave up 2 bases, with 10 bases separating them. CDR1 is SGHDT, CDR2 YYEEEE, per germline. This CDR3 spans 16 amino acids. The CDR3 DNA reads TGTGCCAGCAGCTTGCGAGTAGCAGCTGGGGCCAACGTCCTGACTTTC. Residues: CASSLRVAAGANVLTF.

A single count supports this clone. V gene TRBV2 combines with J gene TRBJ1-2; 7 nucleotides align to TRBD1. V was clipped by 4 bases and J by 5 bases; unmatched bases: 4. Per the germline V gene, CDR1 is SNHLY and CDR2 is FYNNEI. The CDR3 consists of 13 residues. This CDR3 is CASSGDSFYGYTF. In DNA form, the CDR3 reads TGTGCCAGCAGTGGGGACAGTTTTTATGGCTACACCTTC.

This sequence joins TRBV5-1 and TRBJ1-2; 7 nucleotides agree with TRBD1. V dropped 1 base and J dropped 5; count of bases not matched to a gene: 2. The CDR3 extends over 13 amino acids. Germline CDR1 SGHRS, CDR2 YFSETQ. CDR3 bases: TGCGCCAGCAGCTTGTCAGGGGGTTATGGCTACACCTTC. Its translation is CASSLSGGYGYTF. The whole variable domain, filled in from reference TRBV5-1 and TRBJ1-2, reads KAGVTQTPRYLIKTRGQQVTLSCSPISGHRSVSWYQQTPGQGLQFLFEYFSETQRNKGNFPGRFSGRQFSNSRSEMNVSTLELGDSALYLCASSLSGGYGYTFGSGTRLTVV.

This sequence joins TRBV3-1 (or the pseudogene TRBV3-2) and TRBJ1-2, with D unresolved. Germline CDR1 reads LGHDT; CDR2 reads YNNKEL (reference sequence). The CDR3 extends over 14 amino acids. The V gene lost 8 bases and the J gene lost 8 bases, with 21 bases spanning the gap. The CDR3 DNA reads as TGTGCCAGCTCATCAACGGGGTACTTGCCCGGCTACACCTTC. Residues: CASSSTGYLPGYTF.

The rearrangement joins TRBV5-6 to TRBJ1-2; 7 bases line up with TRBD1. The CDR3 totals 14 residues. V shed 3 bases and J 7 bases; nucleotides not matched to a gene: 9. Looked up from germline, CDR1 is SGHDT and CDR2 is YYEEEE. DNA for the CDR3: TGTGCCAGCAGCTCAAAGACAGGGAGCTTTGGCTACACCTTC. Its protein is CASSSKTGSFGYTF.

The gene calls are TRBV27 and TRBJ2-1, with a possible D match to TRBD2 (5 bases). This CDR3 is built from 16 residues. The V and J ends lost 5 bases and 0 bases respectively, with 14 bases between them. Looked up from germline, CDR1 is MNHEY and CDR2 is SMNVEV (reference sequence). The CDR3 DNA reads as TGTGCCAGCAGTCCCCGTCCGGGGAGCTCCTACAATGAGCAGTTCTTC. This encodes CASSPRPGSSYNEQFF.

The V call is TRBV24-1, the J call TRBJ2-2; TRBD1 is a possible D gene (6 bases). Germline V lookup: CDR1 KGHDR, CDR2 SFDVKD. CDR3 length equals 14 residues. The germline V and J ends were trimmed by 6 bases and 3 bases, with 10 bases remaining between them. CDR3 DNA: TGTGCCACCAGTCACAGGGCCGACACCGGGGAGCTGTTTTTT. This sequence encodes CATSHRADTGELFF.

The CDR3 is CASSLDAGSTDTQYF. As DNA, the CDR3 is TGTGCCAGCAGCTTGGATGCAGGGTCCACAGATACGCAGTATTTT. V gene TRBV5-6 combines with J gene TRBJ2-3, with TRBD1 as a possible D gene (5 bases). V gave up 0 bases and J gave up 2 bases, with 10 bases separating them. This CDR3 spans 15 amino acids. The V gene's germline CDR1 is SGHDT and CDR2 YYEEEE. Looking up the rest from reference TRBV5-6 and TRBJ2-3 gives the full variable domain: DAGVTQSPTHLIKTRGQQVTLRCSPKSGHDTVSWYQQALGQGPQFIFQYYEEEERQRGNFPDRFSGHQFPNYSSELNVNALLLGDSALYLCASSLDAGSTDTQYFGPGTRLTVL.

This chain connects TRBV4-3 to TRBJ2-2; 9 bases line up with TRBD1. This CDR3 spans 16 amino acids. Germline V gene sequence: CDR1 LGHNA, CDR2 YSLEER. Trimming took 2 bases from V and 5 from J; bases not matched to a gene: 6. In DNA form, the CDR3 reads TGCGCCAGCAGCCAAAGGGGACAGGGATGGACCGGGGAGCTGTTTTTT. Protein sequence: CASSQRGQGWTGELFF.